One sample yielded the 22 T cell receptor beta chains listed below, sequenced in a study of cytotoxic CD8 clonotypes in ibrutinib-treated CLL. Assay used: immunoSEQ multiplex PCR; TCRdb lists only in-frame clones, some missing. The sample shows some 170,000 clones, 70% to 90% of them seen only once. Material: PBMCs, obtained at disease progression, from a patient treated with ibrutinib. The source is a human donor with chronic lymphocytic leukemia.

This CDR3 reads CASSPGQGGYQETQYF. The DNA of the CDR3 is TGCGCCAGCAGCCCCGGACAGGGGGGGTACCAAGAGACCCAGTACTTC. This chain links TRBV4-1 with TRBJ2-5; 10 bases match TRBD1. Germline V CDR1 and CDR2: MGHRA, YSYEKL. This CDR3 spans 16 amino acids. Trimming cost V 4 bases and J 0 bases; bases outside gene matches: 5.

The V gene is TRBV7-8, the J gene TRBJ2-3; D uncertain. With 4 bases removed from V and 2 bases from J, the gap between germline ends came to 10 bases. This CDR3 region has 14 residues. Germline V CDR1 and CDR2: SGHVS, FQNEAQ. This CDR3 reads CASSSKRSTDTQYF. The CDR3 DNA reads as TGTGCCAGCAGCTCCAAGAGATCCACAGATACGCAGTATTTT.

The V gene is TRBV5-4, the J gene TRBJ2-7; D not resolved. Germline lookup yields CDR1 SGHNT and CDR2 YYREEE (reference sequence). Trimming left V 0 bases short and J 1 base short, with 11 bases between. The CDR3 runs to 15 residues. The CDR3 loop reads CASSLAMDQSYEQYF. CDR3 nucleotides: TGTGCCAGCAGCTTGGCTATGGACCAGTCCTACGAGCAGTACTTC. The variable domain in full, with the rest retrieved from reference TRBV5-4 and TRBJ2-7, is ETGVTQSPTHLIKTRGQQVTLRCSSQSGHNTVSWYQQALGQGPQFIFQYYREEENGRGNFPPRFSGLQFPNYSSELNVNALELDDSALYLCASSLAMDQSYEQYFGPGTRLTVT.

Here the CDR3 DNA reads TGTGCCAGCAGTGAATTTGCTAGGTCGCGTGAGCAGTACTTC. It codes for CASSEFARSREQYF. The genes are TRBV25-1 and TRBJ2-7; D not resolved. CDR3 length: 14 amino acids. The germline gives CDR1 MGHDK, CDR2 SYGVNS. Deletions cut 1 base from V and 7 bases from J, with 14 bases between.

The V and J genes are TRBV6-1 and TRBJ2-5, with D perhaps matching TRBD1 (6 bases). This CDR3 spans 14 amino acids. Trimming cost V 1 base and J 4 bases, with 10 bases left between them. Germline V gene data show CDR1 as MNHNS and CDR2 as SASEGT. The CDR3 protein is CASSEVVRGETQYF. In DNA, the CDR3 is TGTGCCAGCAGTGAAGTGGTCAGGGGAGAGACCCAGTACTTC.

The rearrangement links TRBV4-1 to TRBJ1-2, with 8 nucleotides matching TRBD1. Germline CDR1 MGHRA, CDR2 YSYEKL. The V gene end was trimmed by 3 bases and the J gene end by 0 bases; junction bases not matched to a gene: 9. This CDR3 has 17 residues. This CDR3 reads CASSQRQGPSTNYGYTF. CDR3 DNA: TGCGCCAGCAGCCAGCGACAGGGGCCGTCAACTAACTATGGCTACACCTTC.

The V gene is TRBV29-1, the J gene TRBJ1-2; unclear D gene. This CDR3 has 15 residues. With 0 bases removed from V and 3 bases from J, the gap between germline ends came to 14 bases. Germline CDR1 is SQVTM and CDR2 is ANQGSEA. The CDR3 sequence is CSVEDLAGSHYGYTF. CDR3 DNA sequence: TGCAGCGTTGAAGATCTGGCGGGGAGTCACTATGGCTACACCTTC. Looking up the rest from reference TRBV29-1 and TRBJ1-2 gives the full variable domain: SAVISQKPSRDICQRGTSLTIQCQVDSQVTMMFWYRQQPGQSLTLIATANQGSEATYESGFVIDKFPISRPNLTFSTLTVSNMSPEDSSIYLCSVEDLAGSHYGYTFGSGTRLTVV.

The chain employs TRBV19 and TRBJ2-7; D is perhaps TRBD1 or TRBD2 (6 bases each). Germline-derived CDR1 and CDR2 are LNHDA and SQIVND (reference sequence). V lost 3 bases, J lost 2 bases, and 11 bases lay in between. This CDR3 contains 14 residues. Written as DNA, the CDR3 is TGTGCCAGTAGTATGGGGGGACACCCCTACGAGCAGTACTTC. Amino acid sequence: CASSMGGHPYEQYF.

This chain joins TRBV28 and TRBJ1-2; 8 nucleotides match TRBD1. The CDR3 covers 14 residues. Germline values: CDR1 MDHEN, CDR2 SYDVKM. Trimming cost V 7 bases and J 0 bases; bases outside gene matches: 4. The CDR3 bases are TGTGCCAGCAACGGACAGGGCCCTAACTATGGCTACACCTTC. Its translation is CASNGQGPNYGYTF.

The chain combines TRBV11-3 with TRBJ1-2; possible D gene TRBD1, 5 bases. Germline V gives CDR1 SGHNT, CDR2 YENEEA. V shed 5 bases and J shed 6 bases, with 16 bases lying between them. This CDR3 has 14 residues. The CDR3 sequence is CASSRAGETNGYTF. CDR3 nucleotide sequence: TGTGCCAGCAGCCGCGCGGGGGAAACTAATGGCTACACCTTC. Using reference TRBV11-3 and TRBJ1-2 for the parts outside the CDR3, the full variable domain is EAGVVQSPRYKIIEKKQPVAFWCNPISGHNTLYWYLQNLGQGPELLIRYENEEAVDDSQLPKDRFSAERLKGVDSTLKIQPAELGDSAVYLCASSRAGETNGYTFGSGTRLTVV.

The chain is built from TRBV6-6 and TRBJ1-1; unclear D gene. The CDR3 covers 13 residues. CDR1 and CDR2 from the germline V gene are MNHNY and SVGAGI (reference sequence). Trimming took off 6 bases at V and 1 base at J, with 9 bases between the two ends. This CDR3 reads CASSYPGNTEAFF. CDR3 bases: TGTGCCAGCAGCTATCCAGGGAACACTGAAGCTTTCTTT.

The gene calls are TRBV6-1 and TRBJ2-6; D uncertain. The length of the CDR3 is 17 residues. Germline CDR1 is MNHNS and CDR2 is SASEGT. Trimming shortened V by 3 bases and J by 5 bases, and 17 bases separated the two germline ends. CDR3 nucleotides: TGTGCCAGCAGTGACTTTATCTACCGTGTCCGGGCCAACGTCCTGACTTTC. Its protein is CASSDFIYRVRANVLTF.

The chain recombines TRBV28 with TRBJ2-3; the D gene could be TRBD1 or TRBD2 (5 bases each). Trimming cost V 5 bases and J 2 bases, with 14 bases left between them. The CDR3 covers 15 residues. CDR1 is MDHEN, CDR2 SYDVKM, per germline. CDR3 amino acids: CASSPTRGNTDTQYF. CDR3 bases: TGTGCCAGCAGTCCTACTAGGGGAAACACAGATACGCAGTATTTT. The variable domain in full, completed from reference TRBV28 and TRBJ2-3, reads DVKVTQSSRYLVKRTGEKVFLECVQDMDHENMFWYRQDPGLGLRLIYFSYDVKMKEKGDIPEGYSVSREKKERFSLILESASTNQTSMYLCASSPTRGNTDTQYFGPGTRLTVL.

The chain has TRBV7-3 and TRBJ2-2; 7 nucleotides line up with TRBD2. V lost 5 bases and J lost 8; bases outside the gene matches: 8. The CDR3 loop spans 14 amino acids. Germline V lookup: CDR1 SGHTA, CDR2 FQGTGA. The CDR3 reads CASSPQAGPGELFF. DNA of the CDR3: TGTGCCAGCAGCCCCCAAGCGGGACCTGGGGAGCTGTTTTTT.

V gene TRBV6-5 combines with J gene TRBJ2-3; 8 nucleotides line up with TRBD1. The CDR3 is 15 residues long. J was trimmed by 0 bases and V by 11 bases; bases with no gene match: 10. The germline V gene has CDR1 MNHEY and CDR2 SVGAGI. In DNA form, the CDR3 reads TGTGCCGGCATCAGGGGGCCGATGAGCACAGATACGCAGTATTTT. This translates into CAGIRGPMSTDTQYF.

In DNA, the CDR3 is TGTGCCAGCAGTGAATTGGGGGGACTAGCCAATGAGCAGTTCTTC. Amino acids: CASSELGGLANEQFF. This chain links TRBV2 with TRBJ2-1; TRBD2 agrees at 9 bases. Looked up from germline, CDR1 is SNHLY and CDR2 is FYNNEI. V lost 2 bases to trimming and J lost 6 bases; unmatched junction nucleotides: 5. The CDR3 runs to 15 residues.

V usage is TRBV28 and J usage is TRBJ2-7, with D possibly TRBD2 on 5 matching bases. Germline CDR1 is MDHEN and CDR2 is SYDVKM. V was cut by 6 bases and J by 2 bases, with 8 bases left in between. The CDR3 totals 12 residues. The DNA for the CDR3 is TGTGCCAGCAGCTCCGGGGCCTACGAGCAGTACTTC. Its translation is CASSSGAYEQYF.

This clone was seen only once. The chain links TRBV27 to TRBJ2-7; 9 nucleotides agree with TRBD2. Germline-derived CDR1 and CDR2 are MNHEY and SMNVEV (reference sequence). With V trimmed by 2 bases and J by 6 bases, 11 bases remained unmatched. The CDR3 runs 16 residues. This CDR3 reads CASSLASGVTPLEQYF. CDR3 nucleotides: TGTGCCAGCAGTTTAGCTAGCGGGGTGACTCCACTCGAGCAGTACTTC.

Only one count was recorded for this clone. The CDR3 sequence is CASSQDRGRMNGYTF. For the CDR3, the DNA is TGCGCCAGCAGCCAAGACAGGGGGCGCATGAATGGCTACACCTTC. The V gene is TRBV4-3, the J gene TRBJ1-2; 8 bases line up with TRBD1. CDR1 LGHNA and CDR2 YSLEER come from the germline V gene. V was pared by 0 bases and J by 6 bases, with 6 bases of the junction left unmatched. This CDR3 has 15 residues.

The rearrangement joins TRBV19 to TRBJ1-2; D remains unclear. Germline V gives CDR1 LNHDA, CDR2 SQIVND (reference sequence). This CDR3 region has 13 residues. Trimming took 2 bases from V and 4 from J, leaving 8 bases between them. The CDR3 here is CASSIQESYGYTF. DNA for the CDR3: TGTGCCAGTAGTATACAGGAAAGCTATGGCTACACCTTC.

The V call is TRBV5-1, the J call TRBJ2-7; 9 nucleotides match TRBD1. With V trimmed by 4 bases and J by 2 bases, 7 bases remained unmatched. This CDR3 is 15 amino acids long. Germline CDR1 and CDR2: SGHRS and YFSETQ. CDR3 sequence reads: CASSTMTGGPYEQYF. The CDR3 coding sequence is TGCGCCAGCAGCACAATGACAGGGGGTCCCTACGAGCAGTACTTC.

J is TRBJ2-2 and V is TRBV19; D possibly corresponds to TRBD2 (6 bases). The length of the CDR3 is 11 residues. CDR1 LNHDA and CDR2 SQIVND come from the germline V gene (reference sequence). The V gene lost 4 bases and the J gene lost 13 bases, with 10 bases spanning the gap. CDR3 sequence (DNA): TGTGCCAGTAGTACGGGACTGGGGCTGTTTTTT. This translates into CASSTGLGLFF.